Here is one TCR beta chain with its context. Here immunoSEQ multiplex PCR was the method, and the copy in TCRdb shows in-frame clones only, minus some. The repertoire holds a few hundred thousand clones, with 70% to 90% as singletons. CDR1 LGHDT and CDR2 YNNKEL come from the germline V gene (reference sequence). With V trimmed by 1 base and J by 0 bases, 7 bases remained unmatched. The CDR3 length is 18 residues. The data stem from a study of blood T cell repertoires in COVID-19. The V call is TRBV3-1 (or the pseudogene TRBV3-2), the J call TRBJ2-5; 11 nucleotides agree with TRBD2. The specimen sequenced was PBMCs or T cells enriched from blood (not recorded which). This receptor was obtained from a woman aged 45-59 years with acute COVID-19. The DNA of the CDR3 is TGTGCCAGCAGCCAAGTGGTGGGACTAGCGGAACACCAAGAGACCCAGTACTTC. Protein sequence: CASSQVVGLAEHQETQYF.